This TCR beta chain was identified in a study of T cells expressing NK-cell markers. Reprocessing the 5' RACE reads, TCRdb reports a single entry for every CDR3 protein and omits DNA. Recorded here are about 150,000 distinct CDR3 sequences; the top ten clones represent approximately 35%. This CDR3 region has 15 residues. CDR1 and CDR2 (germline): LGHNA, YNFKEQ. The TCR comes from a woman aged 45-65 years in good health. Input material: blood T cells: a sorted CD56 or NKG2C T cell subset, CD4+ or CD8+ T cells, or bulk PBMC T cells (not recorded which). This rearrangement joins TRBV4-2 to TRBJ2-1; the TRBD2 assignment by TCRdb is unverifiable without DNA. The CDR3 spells CASSQKTTSGHEQFF.